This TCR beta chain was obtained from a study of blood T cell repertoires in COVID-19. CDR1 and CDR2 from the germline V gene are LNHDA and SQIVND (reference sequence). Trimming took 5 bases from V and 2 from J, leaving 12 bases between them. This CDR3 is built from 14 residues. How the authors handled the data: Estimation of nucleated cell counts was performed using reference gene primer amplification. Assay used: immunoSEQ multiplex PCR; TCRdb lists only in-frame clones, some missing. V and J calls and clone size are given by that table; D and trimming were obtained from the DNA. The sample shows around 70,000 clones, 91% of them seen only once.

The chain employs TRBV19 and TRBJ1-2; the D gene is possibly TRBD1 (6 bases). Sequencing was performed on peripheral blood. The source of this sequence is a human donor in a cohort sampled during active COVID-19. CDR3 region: CASSRNTGNYGYTF. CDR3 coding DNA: TGTGCCAGTAGTCGAAACACAGGGAACTATGGCTACACCTTC.